One and the same sample provided the 4 T cell receptor beta chains below, sequenced in a study of vaccination and CD4 T cells after COVID-19. Sequencing of cultured CD4+ T cell DNA used the Oncomine TCR Beta short-read assay. TCRdb analysed the PCR reads with MiXCR anew, one entry per CDR3 protein. The sample records roughly 4,600 distinct CDR3 sequences, roughly 23% being singletons. Antigens of these TCRs are unknown. Specified treatment: roughly ten-day PBMC culture with coronavirus spike peptide pools or control peptides (ViraFEST assay). The material sequenced was CD4+ T cells from blood, cultured in vitro. The receptors shown here come from a human donor who had recovered from COVID-19.

The rearrangement links TRBV6-2 or TRBV6-3 to TRBJ2-3; 13 nucleotides line up with TRBD2. Germline V gene lookup returns CDR1 MNHEY and CDR2 SVGEGT. The V segment lost 5 bases and the J segment 2 bases; nucleotides outside the gene matches: 4. The CDR3 extends over 16 amino acids. The CDR3 bases are TGTGCCAGCAGTGGGGGACTAGCGGGAACCACAGATACGCAGTATTTT. It is translated as CASSGGLAGTTDTQYF.

The sample holds a few counts of this clonotype. V is TRBV18 and J is TRBJ1-6, with 10 bases identical to TRBD1. This CDR3 is built from 14 residues. The junction had 1 base not matched to a gene; V was cut back by 3 bases and J by 8 bases. Looked up from germline, CDR1 is KGHSH and CDR2 is LQKENI. The CDR3 here is CASSPTGGDSPLHF. Here the CDR3 DNA reads TGTGCCAGCTCACCGACAGGGGGCGATTCACCCCTCCACTTT.

This clonotype was seen more than once but under ten times. The rearrangement links TRBV6-1 to TRBJ2-3, with 10 bases identical to TRBD1. CDR3 length: 15 amino acids. Germline V gene lookup returns CDR1 MNHNS and CDR2 SASEGT. With 7 bases clipped from V and 0 bases from J, the junction kept 4 bases outside the gene matches. Here the CDR3 DNA reads TGTGCCAGCAAACGACAGGGGGCCAGCACAGATACGCAGTATTTT. The encoded protein is CASKRQGASTDTQYF.

The V call is TRBV5-5, the J call TRBJ2-7, with 9 nucleotides matching TRBD1. V trimming: 4 bases; J trimming: 0 bases; junction bases outside the gene matches: 11. The V gene's germline CDR1 is SGHKS and CDR2 YYEKEE (reference sequence). The CDR3 is made up of 17 amino acids. The CDR3 sequence is CASSLRDRASSSYEQYF. The DNA for the CDR3 is TGTGCCAGCAGCCTCCGGGACAGGGCATCAAGCTCCTACGAGCAGTACTTC. Filled out from reference TRBV5-5 and TRBJ2-7, the complete variable domain reads DAGVTQSPTHLIKTRGQQVTLRCSPISGHKSVSWYQQVLGQGPQFIFQYYEKEERGRGNFPDRFSARQFPNYSSELNVNALLLGDSALYLCASSLRDRASSSYEQYFGPGTRLTVT.